This T cell receptor beta chain was observed in a study of cytomegalovirus exposure and HLA in healthy donors. Overall study results and limits: It was reportedly the case that the classifier diagnosed cytomegalovirus status with high specificity and sensitivity.

Note on this clone: Its target is unknown.

The donors were members of the roughly 120-subject validation cohort (separate from the roughly 700-subject first cohort). The method was immunoSEQ multiplex PCR; TCRdb's version includes in-frame clones alone and lacks a portion of them. The table records about 190,000 clones, roughly 84% of them present only once. The CDR3 has 17 amino acids. J lost 5 bases, V lost 0 bases, and 10 bases had no gene match. Germline assignment: CDR1 SGDLS and CDR2 YYNGEE. This clonotype was sampled from a man aged 18-30 years in good health and CMV-seropositive. The J gene is TRBJ2-7, the V gene TRBV9; TRBD1 matches at 11 bases. The source material was PBMCs. The chain's CDR3 is CASSVVDEGQGGHEQYF. The CDR3, as DNA: TGTGCCAGCAGCGTAGTAGACGAGGGACAGGGGGGGCACGAGCAGTACTTC.